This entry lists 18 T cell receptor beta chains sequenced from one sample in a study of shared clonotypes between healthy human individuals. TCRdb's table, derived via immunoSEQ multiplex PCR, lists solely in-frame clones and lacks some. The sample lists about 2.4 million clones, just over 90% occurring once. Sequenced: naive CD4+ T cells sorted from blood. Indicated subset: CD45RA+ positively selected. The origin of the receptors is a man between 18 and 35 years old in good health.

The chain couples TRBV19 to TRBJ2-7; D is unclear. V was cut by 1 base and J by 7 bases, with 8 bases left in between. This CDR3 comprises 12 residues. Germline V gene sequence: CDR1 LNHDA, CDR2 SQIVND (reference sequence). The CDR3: CASSIGGNEQYF. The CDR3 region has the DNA TGTGCCAGTAGTATAGGTGGAAATGAGCAGTACTTC.

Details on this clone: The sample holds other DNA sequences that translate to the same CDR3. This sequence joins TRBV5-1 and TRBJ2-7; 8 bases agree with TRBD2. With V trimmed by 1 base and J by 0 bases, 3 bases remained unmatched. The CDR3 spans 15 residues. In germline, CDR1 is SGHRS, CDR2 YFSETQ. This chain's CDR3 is CASSLLSGSSYEQYF. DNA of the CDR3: TGCGCCAGCAGCTTGCTGAGCGGGAGCTCCTACGAGCAGTACTTC.

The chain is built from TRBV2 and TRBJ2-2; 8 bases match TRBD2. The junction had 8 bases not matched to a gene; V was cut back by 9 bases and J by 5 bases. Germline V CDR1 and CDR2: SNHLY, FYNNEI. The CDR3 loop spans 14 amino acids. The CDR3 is CASRFGGGTGELFF. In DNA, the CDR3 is TGTGCCAGTAGGTTTGGCGGGGGGACCGGGGAGCTGTTTTTT.

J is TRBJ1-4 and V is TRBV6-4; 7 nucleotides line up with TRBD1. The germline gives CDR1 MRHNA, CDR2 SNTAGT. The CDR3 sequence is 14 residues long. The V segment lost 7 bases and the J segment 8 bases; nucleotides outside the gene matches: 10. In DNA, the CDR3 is TGTGCCAGCATGGGTCGGCAGGGGGGGGAAAAACTGTTTTTT. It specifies CASMGRQGGEKLFF.

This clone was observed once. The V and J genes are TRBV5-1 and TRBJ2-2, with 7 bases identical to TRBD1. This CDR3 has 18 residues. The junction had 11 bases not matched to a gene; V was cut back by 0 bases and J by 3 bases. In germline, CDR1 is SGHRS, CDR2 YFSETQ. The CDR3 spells CASSLEPTGTDYTGELFF. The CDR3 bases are TGCGCCAGCAGCTTGGAACCTACCGGGACAGACTACACCGGGGAGCTGTTTTTT.

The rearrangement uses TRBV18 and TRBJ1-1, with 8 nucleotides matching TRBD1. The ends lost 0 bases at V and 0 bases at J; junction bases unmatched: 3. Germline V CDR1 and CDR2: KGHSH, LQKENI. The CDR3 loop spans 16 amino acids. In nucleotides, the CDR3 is TGTGCCAGCTCACCACCGGGGACAGGCCTGAACACTGAAGCTTTCTTT. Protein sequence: CASSPPGTGLNTEAFF.

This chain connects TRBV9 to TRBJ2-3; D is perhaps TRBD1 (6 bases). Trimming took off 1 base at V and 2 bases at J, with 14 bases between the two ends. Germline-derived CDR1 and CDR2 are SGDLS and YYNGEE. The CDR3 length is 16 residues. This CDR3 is CASSVQGTYPTDTQYF. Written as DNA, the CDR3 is TGTGCCAGCAGCGTACAGGGGACCTACCCCACAGATACGCAGTATTTT.

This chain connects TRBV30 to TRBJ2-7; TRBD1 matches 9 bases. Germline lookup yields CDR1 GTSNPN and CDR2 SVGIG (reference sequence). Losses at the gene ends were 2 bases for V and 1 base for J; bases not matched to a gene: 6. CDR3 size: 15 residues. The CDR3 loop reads CAWSPGTGISYEQYF. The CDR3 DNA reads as TGTGCCTGGAGTCCCGGGACAGGGATTTCCTACGAGCAGTACTTC.

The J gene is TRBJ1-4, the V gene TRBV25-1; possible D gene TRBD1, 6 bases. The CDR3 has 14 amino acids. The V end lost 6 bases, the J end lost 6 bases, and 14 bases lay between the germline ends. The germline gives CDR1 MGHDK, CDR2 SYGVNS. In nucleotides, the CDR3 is TGTGCCAGCAGGTCTAGGGGGGAGGATGAAAAACTGTTTTTT. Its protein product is CASRSRGEDEKLFF.

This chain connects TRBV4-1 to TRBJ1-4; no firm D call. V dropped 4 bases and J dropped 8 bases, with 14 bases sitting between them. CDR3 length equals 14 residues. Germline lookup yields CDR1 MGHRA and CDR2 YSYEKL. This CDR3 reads CASSPPNKDEKLFF. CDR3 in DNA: TGCGCCAGCAGCCCACCAAACAAGGACGAAAAACTGTTTTTT.

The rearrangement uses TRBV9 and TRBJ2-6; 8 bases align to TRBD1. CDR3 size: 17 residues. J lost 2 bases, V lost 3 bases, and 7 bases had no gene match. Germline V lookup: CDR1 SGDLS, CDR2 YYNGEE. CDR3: CASSAGQGGTGANVLTF. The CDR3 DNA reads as TGTGCCAGCAGCGCAGGACAGGGAGGAACTGGGGCCAACGTCCTGACTTTC.

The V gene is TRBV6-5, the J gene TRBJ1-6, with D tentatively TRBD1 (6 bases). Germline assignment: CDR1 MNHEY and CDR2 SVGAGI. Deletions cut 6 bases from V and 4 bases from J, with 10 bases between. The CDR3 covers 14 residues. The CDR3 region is CASRGQNYNSPLHF. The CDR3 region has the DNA TGTGCCAGCAGGGGACAAAATTATAATTCACCCCTCCACTTT.

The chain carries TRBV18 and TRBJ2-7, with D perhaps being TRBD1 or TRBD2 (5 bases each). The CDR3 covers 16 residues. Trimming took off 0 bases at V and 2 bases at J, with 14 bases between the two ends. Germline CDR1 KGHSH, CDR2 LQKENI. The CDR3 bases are TGTGCCAGCTCACCACCCGGGGAGACAGCCACCTACGAGCAGTACTTC. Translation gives CASSPPGETATYEQYF.

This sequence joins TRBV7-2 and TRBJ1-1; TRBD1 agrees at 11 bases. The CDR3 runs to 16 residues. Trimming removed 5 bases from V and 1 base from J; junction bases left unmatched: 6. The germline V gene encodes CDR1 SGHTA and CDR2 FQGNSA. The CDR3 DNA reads TGTGCCAGCAGCCCGTGGACAGGGGGCGGGAACACTGAAGCTTTCTTT. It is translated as CASSPWTGGGNTEAFF.

The CDR3 DNA is TGTGCCAGCAGTTTAAGGGCGACAGGGGCGAATAGCAATCAGCCCCAGCATTTT. Its protein is CASSLRATGANSNQPQHF. This sequence joins TRBV27 and TRBJ1-5; 8 bases are shared with TRBD1. V lost 2 bases to trimming and J lost 0 bases; unmatched junction nucleotides: 9. The germline gives CDR1 MNHEY, CDR2 SMNVEV (reference sequence). This CDR3 contains 18 residues.

CDR3 in DNA: TGTGCCAGCAGATCCTTGGTGGATGGGGAGCTGTTTTTT. This sequence encodes CASRSLVDGELFF. The rearrangement joins TRBV25-1 to TRBJ2-2; unclear D gene. The germline V and J ends were trimmed by 6 bases and 8 bases, with 13 bases remaining between them. CDR1 is MGHDK and CDR2 is SYGVNS in the germline V gene. This CDR3 region has 13 residues.

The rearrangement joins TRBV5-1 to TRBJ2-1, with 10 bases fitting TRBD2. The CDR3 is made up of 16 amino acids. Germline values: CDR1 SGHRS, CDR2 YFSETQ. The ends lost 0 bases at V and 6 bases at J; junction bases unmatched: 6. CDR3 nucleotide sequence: TGCGCCAGCAGCTTGGTTGGGAAGCGGGAGGGCAATGAGCAGTTCTTC. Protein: CASSLVGKREGNEQFF. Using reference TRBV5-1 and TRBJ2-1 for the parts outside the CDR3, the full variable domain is KAGVTQTPRYLIKTRGQQVTLSCSPISGHRSVSWYQQTPGQGLQFLFEYFSETQRNKGNFPGRFSGRQFSNSRSEMNVSTLELGDSALYLCASSLVGKREGNEQFFGPGTRLTVL.

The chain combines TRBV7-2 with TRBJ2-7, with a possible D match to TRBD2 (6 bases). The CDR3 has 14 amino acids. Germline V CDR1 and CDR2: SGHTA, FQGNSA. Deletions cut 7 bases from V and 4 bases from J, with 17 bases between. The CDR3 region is CASTPGGTRYEQYF. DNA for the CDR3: TGTGCCAGCACCCCAGGAGGGACCCGATACGAGCAGTACTTC. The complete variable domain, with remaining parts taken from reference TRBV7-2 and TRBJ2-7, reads GAGVSQSPSNKVTEKGKDVELRCDPISGHTALYWYRQSLGQGLEFLIYFQGNSAPDKSGLPSDRFSAERTGGSVSTLTIQRTQQEDSAVYLCASTPGGTRYEQYFGPGTRLTVT.